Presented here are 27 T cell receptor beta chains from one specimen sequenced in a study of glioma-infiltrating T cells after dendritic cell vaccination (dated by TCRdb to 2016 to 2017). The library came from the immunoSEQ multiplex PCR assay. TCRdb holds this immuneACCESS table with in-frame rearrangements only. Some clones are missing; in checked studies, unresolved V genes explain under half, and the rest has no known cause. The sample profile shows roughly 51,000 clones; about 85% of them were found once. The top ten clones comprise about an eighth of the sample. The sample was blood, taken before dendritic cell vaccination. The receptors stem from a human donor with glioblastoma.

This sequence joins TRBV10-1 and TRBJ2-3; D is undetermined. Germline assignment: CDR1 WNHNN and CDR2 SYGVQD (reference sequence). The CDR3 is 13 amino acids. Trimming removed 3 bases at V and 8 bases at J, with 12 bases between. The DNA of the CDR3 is TGCGCCAGCAGTGATAGTGAGGCTGGTACGCAGTATTTT. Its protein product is CASSDSEAGTQYF.

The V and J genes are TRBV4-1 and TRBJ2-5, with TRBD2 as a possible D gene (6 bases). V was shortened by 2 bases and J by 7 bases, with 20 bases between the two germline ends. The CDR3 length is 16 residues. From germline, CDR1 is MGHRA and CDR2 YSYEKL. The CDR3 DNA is TGCGCCAGCAGCCAACCCCGAGAGGGGAGGTGGGGGACCCAGTACTTC. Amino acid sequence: CASSQPREGRWGTQYF.

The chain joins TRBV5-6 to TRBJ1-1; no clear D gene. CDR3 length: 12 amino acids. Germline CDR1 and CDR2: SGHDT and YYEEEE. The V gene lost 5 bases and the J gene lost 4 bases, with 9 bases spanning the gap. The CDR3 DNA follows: TGTGCCAGCAGGGGAGTAGTCACTGAAGCTTTCTTT. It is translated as CASRGVVTEAFF.

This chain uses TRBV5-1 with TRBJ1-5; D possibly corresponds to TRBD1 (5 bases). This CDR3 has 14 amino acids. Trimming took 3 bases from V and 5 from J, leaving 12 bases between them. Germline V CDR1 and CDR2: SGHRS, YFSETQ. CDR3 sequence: CASSSDSPHQPQHF. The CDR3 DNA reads TGCGCCAGCAGCTCAGACAGCCCCCATCAGCCCCAGCATTTT.

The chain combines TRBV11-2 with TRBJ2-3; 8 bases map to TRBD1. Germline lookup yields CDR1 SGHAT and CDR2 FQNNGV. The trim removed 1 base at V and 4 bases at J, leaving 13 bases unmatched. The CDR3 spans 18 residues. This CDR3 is CASSLAPRTGPSSDTQYF. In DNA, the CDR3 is TGTGCCAGCAGCTTAGCCCCTCGGACAGGGCCGTCTTCAGATACGCAGTATTTT.

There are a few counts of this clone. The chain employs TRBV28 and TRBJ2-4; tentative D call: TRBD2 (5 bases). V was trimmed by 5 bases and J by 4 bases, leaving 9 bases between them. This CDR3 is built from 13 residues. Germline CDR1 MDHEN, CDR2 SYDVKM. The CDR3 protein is CASSGLGKNIQYF. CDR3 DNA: TGTGCCAGCAGTGGACTGGGGAAAAACATTCAGTACTTC.

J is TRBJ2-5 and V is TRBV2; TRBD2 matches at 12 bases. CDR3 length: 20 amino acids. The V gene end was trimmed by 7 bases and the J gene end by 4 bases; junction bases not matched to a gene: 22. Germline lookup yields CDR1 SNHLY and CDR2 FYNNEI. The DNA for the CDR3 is TGTGCCAGCACCCCGAGGGGGCCTAGCGGGGGGGCGGGTAAGATAGAGACCCAGTACTTC. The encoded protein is CASTPRGPSGGAGKIETQYF. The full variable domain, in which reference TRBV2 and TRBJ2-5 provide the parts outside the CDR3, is EPEVTQTPSHQVTQMGQEVILRCVPISNHLYFYWYRQILGQKVEFLVSFYNNEISEKSEIFDDQFSVERPDGSNFTLKIRSTKLEDSAMYFCASTPRGPSGGAGKIETQYFGPGTRLLVL.

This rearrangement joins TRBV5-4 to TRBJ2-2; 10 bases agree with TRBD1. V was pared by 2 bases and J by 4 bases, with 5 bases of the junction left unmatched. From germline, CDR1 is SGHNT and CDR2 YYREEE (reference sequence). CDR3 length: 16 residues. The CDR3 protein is CASSFRTGGGTGELFF. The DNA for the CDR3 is TGTGCCAGCAGCTTTCGGACAGGGGGTGGCACCGGGGAGCTGTTTTTT.

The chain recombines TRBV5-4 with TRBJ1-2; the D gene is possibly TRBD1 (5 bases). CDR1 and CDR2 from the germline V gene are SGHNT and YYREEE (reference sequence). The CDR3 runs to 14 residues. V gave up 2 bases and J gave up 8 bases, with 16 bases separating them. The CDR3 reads CASSFGRVEGGYTF. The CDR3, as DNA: TGTGCCAGCAGCTTCGGCAGGGTGGAGGGCGGCTACACCTTC.

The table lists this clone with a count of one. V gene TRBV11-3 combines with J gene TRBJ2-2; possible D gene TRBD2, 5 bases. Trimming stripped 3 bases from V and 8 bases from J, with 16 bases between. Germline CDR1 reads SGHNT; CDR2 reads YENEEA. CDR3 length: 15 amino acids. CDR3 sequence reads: CASSFYREASGELFF. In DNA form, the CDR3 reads TGTGCCAGCAGCTTCTATCGGGAAGCATCTGGGGAGCTGTTTTTT.

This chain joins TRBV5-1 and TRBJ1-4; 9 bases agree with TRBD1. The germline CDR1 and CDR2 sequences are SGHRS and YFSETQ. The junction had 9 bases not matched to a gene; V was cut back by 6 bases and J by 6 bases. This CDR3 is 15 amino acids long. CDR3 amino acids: CASNALGQGDEKLFF. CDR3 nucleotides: TGCGCCAGCAACGCTCTGGGACAGGGAGATGAAAAACTGTTTTTT.

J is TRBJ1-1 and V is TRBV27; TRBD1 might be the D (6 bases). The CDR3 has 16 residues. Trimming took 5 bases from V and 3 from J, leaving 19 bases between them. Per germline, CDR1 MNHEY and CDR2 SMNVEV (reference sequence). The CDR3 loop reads CASSQTGTGLYTEAFF. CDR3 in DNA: TGTGCCAGCAGTCAAACCGGAACAGGGTTGTACACTGAAGCTTTCTTT.

The CDR3 bases are TGTGCCATCAGGGGGACAGGTAATGAGCAGTTCTTC. Its translation is CAIRGTGNEQFF. The chain employs TRBV10-3 and TRBJ2-1; 8 nucleotides agree with TRBD1. The trim removed 6 bases at V and 7 bases at J, leaving 2 bases unmatched. The CDR3 length is 12 residues. Germline V lookup: CDR1 ENHRY, CDR2 SYGVKD.

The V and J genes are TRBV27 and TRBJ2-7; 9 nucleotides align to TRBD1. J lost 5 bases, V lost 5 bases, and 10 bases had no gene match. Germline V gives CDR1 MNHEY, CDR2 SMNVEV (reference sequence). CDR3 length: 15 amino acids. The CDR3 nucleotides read TGTGCCAGCAGTCCTCTCCCGGGACAGGGTAACGAGCAGTACTTC. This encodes CASSPLPGQGNEQYF.

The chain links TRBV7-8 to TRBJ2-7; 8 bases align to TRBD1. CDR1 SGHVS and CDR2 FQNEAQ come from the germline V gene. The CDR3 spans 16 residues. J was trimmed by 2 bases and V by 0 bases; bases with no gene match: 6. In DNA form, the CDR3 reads TGTGCCAGCAGCTTAGCTGGGGGGACAGGAGCCTACGAGCAGTACTTC. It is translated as CASSLAGGTGAYEQYF.

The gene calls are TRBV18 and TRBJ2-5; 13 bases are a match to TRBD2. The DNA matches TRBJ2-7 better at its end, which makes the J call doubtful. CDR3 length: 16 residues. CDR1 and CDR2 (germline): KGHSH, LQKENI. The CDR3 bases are TGTGCCAGCTCACCATGGACTAGCGGGAGAGGGTACGAGCAGTACTTC. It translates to CASSPWTSGRGYEQYF.

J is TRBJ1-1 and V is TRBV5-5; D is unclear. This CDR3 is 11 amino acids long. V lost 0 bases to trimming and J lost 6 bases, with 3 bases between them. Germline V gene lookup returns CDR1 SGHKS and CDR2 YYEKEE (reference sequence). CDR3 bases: TGTGCCAGCAGCTTGGCCGCTGAAGCTTTCTTT. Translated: CASSLAAEAFF.

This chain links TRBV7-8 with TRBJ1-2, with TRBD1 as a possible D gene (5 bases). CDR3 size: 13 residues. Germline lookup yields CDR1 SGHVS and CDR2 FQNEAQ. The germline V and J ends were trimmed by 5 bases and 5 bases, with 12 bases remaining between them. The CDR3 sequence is CASSPKTDYGYTF. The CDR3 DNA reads TGTGCCAGCAGCCCGAAGACAGATTATGGCTACACCTTC. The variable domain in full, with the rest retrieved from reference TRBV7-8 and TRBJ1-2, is GAGVSQSPRYKVAKRGQDVALRCDPISGHVSLFWYQQALGQGPEFLTYFQNEAQLDKSGLPSDRFFAERPEGSVSTLKIQRTQQEDSAVYLCASSPKTDYGYTFGSGTRLTVV.

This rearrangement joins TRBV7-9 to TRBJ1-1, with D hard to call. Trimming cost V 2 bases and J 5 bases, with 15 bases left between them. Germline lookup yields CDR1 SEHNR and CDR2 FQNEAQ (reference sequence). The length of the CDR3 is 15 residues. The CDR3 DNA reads TGTGCCAGCAGCTTACCTGGCCTGGGAGGGACTGAAGCTTTCTTT. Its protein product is CASSLPGLGGTEAFF. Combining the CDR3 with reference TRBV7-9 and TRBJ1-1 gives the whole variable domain DTGVSQNPRHKITKRGQNVTFRCDPISEHNRLYWYRQTLGQGPEFLTYFQNEAQLEKSRLLSDRFSAERPKGSFSTLEIQRTEQGDSAMYLCASSLPGLGGTEAFFGQGTRLTVV.

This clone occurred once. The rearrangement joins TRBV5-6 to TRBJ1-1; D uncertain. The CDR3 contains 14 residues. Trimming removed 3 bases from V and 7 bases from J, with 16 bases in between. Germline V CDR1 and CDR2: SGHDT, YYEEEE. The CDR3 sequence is CASSYPGVTLEAFF. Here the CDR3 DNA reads TGTGCCAGCAGCTATCCGGGAGTAACACTTGAAGCTTTCTTT.

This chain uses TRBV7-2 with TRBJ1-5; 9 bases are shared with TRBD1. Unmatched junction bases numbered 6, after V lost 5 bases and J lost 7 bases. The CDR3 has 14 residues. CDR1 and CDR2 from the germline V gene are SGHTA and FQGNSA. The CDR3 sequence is CASSKRDRAQPQHF. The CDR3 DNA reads TGTGCCAGCAGCAAGCGGGACAGGGCGCAGCCCCAGCATTTT.

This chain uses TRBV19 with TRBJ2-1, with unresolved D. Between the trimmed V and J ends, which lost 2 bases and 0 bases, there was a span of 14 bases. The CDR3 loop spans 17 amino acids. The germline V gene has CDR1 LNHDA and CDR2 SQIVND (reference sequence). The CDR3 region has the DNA TGTGCCAGTAGTATATCGTCCACTTTGAGCTCCTACAATGAGCAGTTCTTC. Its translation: CASSISSTLSSYNEQFF.

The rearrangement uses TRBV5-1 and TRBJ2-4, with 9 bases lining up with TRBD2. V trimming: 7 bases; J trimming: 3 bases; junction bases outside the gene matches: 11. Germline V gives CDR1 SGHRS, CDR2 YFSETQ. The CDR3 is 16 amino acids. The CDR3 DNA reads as TGCGCCAGCTCAATAGCGGGGGAATCTTTCAAAAACATTCAGTACTTC. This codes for CASSIAGESFKNIQYF.

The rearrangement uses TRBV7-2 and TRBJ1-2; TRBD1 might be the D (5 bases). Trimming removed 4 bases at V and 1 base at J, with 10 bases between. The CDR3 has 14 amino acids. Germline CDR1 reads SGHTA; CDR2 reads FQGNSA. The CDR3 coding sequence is TGTGCCAGCAGCTCCACCAGGGTTAACTATGGCTACACCTTC. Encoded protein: CASSSTRVNYGYTF.

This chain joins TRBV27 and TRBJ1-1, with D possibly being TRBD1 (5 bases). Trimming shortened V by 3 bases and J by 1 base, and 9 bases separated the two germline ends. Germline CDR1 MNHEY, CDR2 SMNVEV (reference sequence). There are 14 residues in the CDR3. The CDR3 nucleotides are TGTGCCAGCAGTTTCGGACATTCGAACACTGAAGCTTTCTTT. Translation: CASSFGHSNTEAFF.

CDR3 DNA sequence: TGTGCCTGGAGTCGAGGGATCAACGTAGGCGCTGAAGCTTTCTTT. Encoded protein: CAWSRGINVGAEAFF. V is TRBV30 and J is TRBJ1-1; D remains ambiguous. The germline V and J ends were trimmed by 2 bases and 6 bases, with 19 bases remaining between them. CDR3 length: 15 amino acids. Germline V CDR1 and CDR2: GTSNPN, SVGIG (reference sequence).

Written as DNA, the CDR3 is TGTGCCAGCAGCTTGGGGACTAGCGTTAGTAACATTCAGTACTTC. It codes for CASSLGTSVSNIQYF. V usage is TRBV5-4 and J usage is TRBJ2-4; 9 nucleotides line up with TRBD2. The V gene end was trimmed by 0 bases and the J gene end by 7 bases; junction bases not matched to a gene: 5. There are 15 residues in the CDR3. Germline V CDR1 and CDR2: SGHNT, YYREEE (reference sequence).